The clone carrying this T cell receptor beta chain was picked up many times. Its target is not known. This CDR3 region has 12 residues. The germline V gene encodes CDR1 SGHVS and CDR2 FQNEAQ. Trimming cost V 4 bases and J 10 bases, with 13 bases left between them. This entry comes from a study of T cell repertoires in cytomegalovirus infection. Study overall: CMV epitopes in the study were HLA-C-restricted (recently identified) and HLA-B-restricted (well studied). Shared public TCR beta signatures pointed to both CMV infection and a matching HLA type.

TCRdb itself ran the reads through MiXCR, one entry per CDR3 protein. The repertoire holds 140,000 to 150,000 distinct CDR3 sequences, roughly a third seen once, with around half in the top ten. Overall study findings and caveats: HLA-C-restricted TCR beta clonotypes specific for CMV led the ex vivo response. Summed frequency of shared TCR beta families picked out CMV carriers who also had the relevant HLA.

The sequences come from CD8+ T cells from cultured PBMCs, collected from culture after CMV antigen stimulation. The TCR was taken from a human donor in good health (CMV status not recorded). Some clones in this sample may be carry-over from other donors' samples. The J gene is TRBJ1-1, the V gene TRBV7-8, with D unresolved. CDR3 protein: CASSSSMGRAFF. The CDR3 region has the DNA TGTGCCAGCAGCTCCTCAATGGGTAGAGCTTTCTTT.